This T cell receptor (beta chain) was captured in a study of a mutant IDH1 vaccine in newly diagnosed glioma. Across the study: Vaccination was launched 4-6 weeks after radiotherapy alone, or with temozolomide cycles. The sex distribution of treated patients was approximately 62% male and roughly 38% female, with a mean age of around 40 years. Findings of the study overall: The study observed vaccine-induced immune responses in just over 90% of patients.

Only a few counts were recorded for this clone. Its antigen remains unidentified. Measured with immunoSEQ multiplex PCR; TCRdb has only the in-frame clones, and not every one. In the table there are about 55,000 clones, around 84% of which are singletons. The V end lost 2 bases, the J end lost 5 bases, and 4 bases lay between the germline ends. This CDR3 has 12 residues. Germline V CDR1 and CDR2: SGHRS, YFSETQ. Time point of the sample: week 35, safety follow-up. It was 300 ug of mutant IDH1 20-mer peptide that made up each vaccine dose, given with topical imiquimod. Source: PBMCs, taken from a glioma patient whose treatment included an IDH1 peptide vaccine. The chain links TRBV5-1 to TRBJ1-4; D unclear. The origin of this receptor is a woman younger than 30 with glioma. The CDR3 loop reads CASSFSNEKLFF. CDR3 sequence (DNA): TGCGCCAGCAGCTTCTCCAATGAAAAACTGTTTTTT.